This T cell receptor beta chain derives from a study of shared clonotypes between healthy human individuals. Regarding the study as a whole: Incomplete sequencing of sorted subsets was indicated by rarefaction despite large depth. Investigators expected sequencing depth to affect clonotype sharing among donors.

The CDR3 is 16 residues long. Trimming took 4 bases from V and 2 from J; bases not matched to a gene: 9. Germline V gene data show CDR1 as SGHNT and CDR2 as YYREEE (reference sequence). TCRdb's copy holds only in-frame clones and misses some; the assay was immunoSEQ multiplex PCR. The table records approximately 1,000,000 clones, approximately 80% of them present only once. About this clone: As yet, its antigen is unknown.

The V gene is TRBV5-4, the J gene TRBJ1-2; 9 positions match TRBD1. This TCR derives from a man aged 18 to 29 in good health. Some clones in this sample may be carry-over from other donors' samples. The sample taken for sequencing was memory CD4+ T cells from PBMCs. Subset described: CD45RA-negative fraction. The CDR3 DNA sequence: TGTGCCAGCAGCGATTTGGGACAGGGATTGAACTATGGCTACACCTTC. The encoded protein is CASSDLGQGLNYGYTF. Full variable domain (outside the CDR3, taken from reference TRBV5-4 and TRBJ1-2): ETGVTQSPTHLIKTRGQQVTLRCSSQSGHNTVSWYQQALGQGPQFIFQYYREEENGRGNFPPRFSGLQFPNYSSELNVNALELDDSALYLCASSDLGQGLNYGYTFGSGTRLTVV.